The 8 T cell receptor beta chains below all came from one sample that was sequenced in a study of patients and donors after allogeneic stem cell transplantation. TCRdb re-called the RT-PCR reads with MiXCR, one entry per CDR3 protein. In the table there are 920,000 or so distinct CDR3 sequences, approximately 18% of which are singletons. Sequencing input: blood, either unsorted or a sorted T cell fraction (not recorded which). All receptors derive from a human donor who was either an allogeneic HSCT recipient or a stem cell or donor lymphocyte infusion donor (not recorded which). It is not recorded whose cells these are; they may come from a transplant donor.

This clonotype occurred a few times. The rearrangement joins TRBV15 to TRBJ2-1; 10 nucleotides agree with TRBD2. CDR1 and CDR2 from the germline V gene are LNHNV and YYDKDF (reference sequence). The CDR3 covers 18 residues. Unmatched junction bases numbered 12, after V lost 3 bases and J lost 4 bases. CDR3 sequence: CATSSRGSSGGPYNEQFF. CDR3 nucleotides: TGTGCCACCAGCAGTAGAGGCTCTAGCGGGGGCCCTTACAATGAGCAGTTCTTC.

This clonotype has just a few counts. The J gene is TRBJ2-3, the V gene TRBV20-1; 9 bases line up with TRBD1. Trimming removed 4 bases from V and 1 base from J; junction bases left unmatched: 3. This CDR3 is 14 amino acids long. Germline values: CDR1 DFQATT, CDR2 SNEGSKA (reference sequence). The CDR3 here is CSAIRQGGTDTQYF. The CDR3, as DNA: TGCAGTGCTATAAGACAGGGGGGCACAGATACGCAGTATTTT.

The chain is built from TRBV12-3 or TRBV12-4 and TRBJ2-3; 7 nucleotides line up with TRBD2. CDR3 length: 16 amino acids. Unmatched junction bases numbered 12, after V lost 5 bases and J lost 4 bases. CDR3 amino acids: CASSPLYSGFADTQYF. Here the CDR3 DNA reads TGTGCCAGCAGTCCGCTATATAGCGGGTTCGCAGATACGCAGTATTTT.

The chain combines TRBV6-1 with TRBJ2-3; possible D gene TRBD1, 8 bases. The CDR3 has 15 residues. Germline V gene lookup returns CDR1 MNHNS and CDR2 SASEGT. Trimming shortened V by 6 bases and J by 1 base, and 14 bases separated the two germline ends. The CDR3 nucleotides read TGTGCCAGCAGCAGGACAGGGAGGGGCACAGATACGCAGTATTTT. This encodes CASSRTGRGTDTQYF.

The rearrangement links TRBV10-3 to TRBJ2-2; 7 bases are a match to TRBD1. The CDR3 sequence is 17 residues long. V lost 7 bases, J lost 4 bases, and 15 bases stayed unmatched. Germline values: CDR1 ENHRY, CDR2 SYGVKD. The CDR3, as DNA: TGTGCCATCACCCGGGACAGATCGGACTTATCCACCGGGGAGCTGTTTTTT. Its translation: CAITRDRSDLSTGELFF.

This clonotype was recorded many times. This rearrangement joins TRBV5-6 to TRBJ2-5; maybe TRBD1 (5 bases). Germline V CDR1 and CDR2: SGHDT, YYEEEE. The V and J ends lost 4 bases and 2 bases respectively, with 12 bases between them. The CDR3 totals 14 residues. CDR3 in amino acids: CASSMGQRQETQYF. For the CDR3, the DNA is TGTGCCAGCAGCATGGGGCAGCGACAAGAGACCCAGTACTTC.

The chain uses TRBV25-1 and TRBJ2-7, with D tentatively TRBD1 (5 bases). V was pared by 1 base and J by 3 bases, with 13 bases between. Germline V gene data show CDR1 as MGHDK and CDR2 as SYGVNS. This CDR3 region has 15 residues. In nucleotides, the CDR3 is TGTGCCAGCAGTGAATCTTGGGCAGGGTACTACGAGCAGTACTTC. This sequence encodes CASSESWAGYYEQYF.

The V gene is TRBV4-2, the J gene TRBJ2-7; no clear D. The CDR3 spans 13 residues. V was cut by 1 base and J by 3 bases, with 7 bases left in between. Germline loops: CDR1 LGHNA, CDR2 YNFKEQ. The CDR3 nucleotides are TGTGCCAGCAGCCAAGGTTCAATCTACGAGCAGTACTTC. This codes for CASSQGSIYEQYF.